The clone carrying this TCR beta chain was counted between two and nine times. What it recognizes is unknown. All of the isolated RNA was reverse transcribed, so expressed TCRB transcripts were sequenced. Assay: immunoSEQ multiplex PCR; the TCRdb copy retains only in-frame clones and omits some. The sample consists of some 350,000 clones, 8.5% to 10% of them appearing once. The data derive from a study of beta chain features in type 1 diabetes. Study at large: Healthy donors and patients had similar age, gender and cell yields. Sorted cells examined across all samples numbered 107,917,701. Study findings and constraints: Whatever favoring of shorter templates PCR might show would apply equally to patients and controls. There was a moderate but significant shortening of TCRB CDR3s in all four CD4+ subsets of Type 1 diabetes patients. The naive, central memory and Treg TCRB repertoires looked more alike in patients than they did in healthy donors.

CDR1 and CDR2 from the germline V gene are SGDLS and YYNGEE. V gave up 4 bases and J gave up 3 bases; unmatched junction bases: 13. The CDR3 totals 17 residues. The chain carries TRBV9 and TRBJ2-3; 8 bases fit TRBD2. The sample taken for sequencing was central memory CD4+ T cells from blood. The sequence was collected from a man aged 25 to 40 with type 1 diabetes. CDR3 bases: TGTGCCAGCAGCCAGGAATGGGGCGGGGGGTTAACAGATACGCAGTATTTT. This codes for CASSQEWGGGLTDTQYF.